This TCR beta chain was obtained from a study of a mutant IDH1 vaccine in newly diagnosed glioma. Study in general: Weeks 1, 3, 5, 7, 11, 15, 19 and 23 were when patients received their eight vaccinations.

For this clone: What it binds is unknown.

Only in-frame clones appear in the TCRdb table, and some are missing; sequencing was by immunoSEQ multiplex PCR. The sample holds 60,000 or so clones, 89% seen once. Noted time point: week 11, during vaccination. A 20-mer mutant IDH1 peptide at 300 ug was injected subcutaneously with topical imiquimod. The origin of this receptor is a middle-aged man with glioma. Sequenced here: PBMCs, sampled from a glioma patient whose treatment included an IDH1 peptide vaccine.

In DNA form, the CDR3 reads TGTGCCAGCAGTGACCGCGGGAGGAGCAATCAGCCCCAGCATTTT. Translated, it gives CASSDRGRSNQPQHF. V and J are TRBV27 and TRBJ1-5, with D uncertain. The CDR3 consists of 15 residues. Germline values: CDR1 MNHEY, CDR2 SMNVEV (reference sequence). Trimming shortened V by 5 bases and J by 1 base, and 12 bases separated the two germline ends.